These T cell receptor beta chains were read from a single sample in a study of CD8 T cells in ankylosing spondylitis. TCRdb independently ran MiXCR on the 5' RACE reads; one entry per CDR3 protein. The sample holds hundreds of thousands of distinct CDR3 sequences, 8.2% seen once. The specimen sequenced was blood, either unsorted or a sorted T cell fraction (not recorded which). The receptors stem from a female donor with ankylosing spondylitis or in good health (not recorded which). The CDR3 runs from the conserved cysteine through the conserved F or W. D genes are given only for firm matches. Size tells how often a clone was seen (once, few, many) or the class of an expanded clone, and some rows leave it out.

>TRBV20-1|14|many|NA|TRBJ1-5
CSARDGSSGQPQHF
TGCAGTGCTAGAGACGGTTCGAGTGGTCAGCCCCAGCATTTT
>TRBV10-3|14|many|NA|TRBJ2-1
CAIRGDSSYNEQFF
TGTGCCATCAGGGGCGATAGCTCCTACAATGAGCAGTTCTTC
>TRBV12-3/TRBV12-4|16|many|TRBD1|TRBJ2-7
CASSSHLGTDPYEQYF
TGTGCCAGCAGCTCCCACCTCGGGACAGACCCCTACGAGCAGTACTTC
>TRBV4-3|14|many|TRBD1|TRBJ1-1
CASSEDRIHTEAFF
TGCGCCAGCAGCGAGGACAGGATCCACACTGAAGCTTTCTTT
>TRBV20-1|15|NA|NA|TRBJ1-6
CSAGFPGSSNSPLHF
TGCAGTGCTGGGTTCCCCGGCTCTTCTAATTCACCCCTCCACTTT
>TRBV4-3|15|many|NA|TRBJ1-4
CASSQEEGGGEKLFF
TGCGCCAGCAGCCAAGAAGAGGGGGGAGGTGAAAAACTGTTTTTT
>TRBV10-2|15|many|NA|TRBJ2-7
CASSHPSQRAHEQYF
TGCGCCAGCAGCCACCCTAGCCAGCGGGCACACGAGCAGTACTTC
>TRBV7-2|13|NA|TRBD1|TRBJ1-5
CASGQAMGQPQHF
TGTGCCAGCGGACAGGCGATGGGTCAGCCCCAGCATTTT
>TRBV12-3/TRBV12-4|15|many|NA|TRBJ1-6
CASSYGRGFDSPLHF
TGTGCCAGCAGTTACGGACGGGGATTTGATTCACCCCTCCACTTT
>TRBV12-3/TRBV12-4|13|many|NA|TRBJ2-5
CASSPQLQETQYF
TGTGCCAGCAGCCCACAGTTGCAAGAGACCCAGTACTTC
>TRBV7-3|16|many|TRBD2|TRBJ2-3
CASSLSVTSGSDTQYF
TGTGCCAGCAGCTTATCCGTGACTAGCGGGAGTGATACGCAGTATTTT
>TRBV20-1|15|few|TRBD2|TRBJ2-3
CSAAWIAGGGSTQYF
TGCAGTGCCGCCTGGATAGCGGGAGGCGGGAGCACGCAGTATTTT
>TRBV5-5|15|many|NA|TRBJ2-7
CASSSQRKGTGEQYF
TGTGCCAGCAGCTCTCAGCGGAAGGGAACCGGCGAGCAGTACTTC
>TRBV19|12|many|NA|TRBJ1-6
CASSLGGGPLHF
TGTGCCAGTTCTCTAGGAGGAGGACCCCTCCACTTT
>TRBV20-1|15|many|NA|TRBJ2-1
CSAPQSRGIYNEQFF
TGCAGTGCTCCCCAGAGCCGGGGGATATACAATGAGCAGTTCTTC
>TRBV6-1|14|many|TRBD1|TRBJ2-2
CASRTGSATGELFF
TGTGCCAGCAGGACAGGGTCGGCCACCGGGGAGCTGTTTTTT
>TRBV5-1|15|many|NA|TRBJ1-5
CASSLGDGSNQPQHF
TGCGCCAGCAGCTTGGGGGACGGGAGCAATCAGCCCCAGCATTTT
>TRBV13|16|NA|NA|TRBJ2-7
CASSLRWRGDRSEQYF
TGTGCCAGCAGCTTAAGATGGCGCGGAGACCGGAGCGAGCAGTACTTC
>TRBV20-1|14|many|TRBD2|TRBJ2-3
CSATWGEGADTQYF
TGCAGTGCTACTTGGGGGGAGGGAGCAGATACGCAGTATTTT
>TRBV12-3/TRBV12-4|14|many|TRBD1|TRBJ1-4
CASSFRTGNEKLFF
TGTGCCAGCAGTTTTCGGACAGGGAATGAAAAACTGTTTTTT
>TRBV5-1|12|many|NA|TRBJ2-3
CASSFQSDTQYF
TGCGCCAGCAGCTTTCAGTCAGATACGCAGTATTTT
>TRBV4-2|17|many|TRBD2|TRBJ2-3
CASSQSISGGPLDTQYF
TGTGCCAGCAGCCAATCGATCTCGGGAGGGCCGTTGGATACGCAGTATTTT
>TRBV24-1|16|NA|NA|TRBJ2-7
CATSDPSMMLPYEQYF
TGTGCCACCAGTGATCCCTCCATGATGCTACCCTACGAGCAGTACTTC
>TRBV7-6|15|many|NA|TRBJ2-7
CASSLSNSPLDEQYF
TGTGCCAGCAGCTTATCAAACAGCCCATTAGACGAGCAGTACTTC
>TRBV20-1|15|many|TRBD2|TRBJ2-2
CSAAGLAVNTGELFF
TGCAGTGCTGCGGGACTAGCCGTGAACACCGGGGAGCTGTTTTTT
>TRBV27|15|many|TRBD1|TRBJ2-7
CASSSPGQGYDEQYF
TGTGCCAGCAGTTCACCGGGACAGGGGTATGACGAGCAGTACTTC
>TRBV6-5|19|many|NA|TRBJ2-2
CASSYWPASDREGTGELFF
TGTGCCAGCAGTTACTGGCCGGCCTCAGACAGGGAGGGTACCGGGGAGCTGTTTTTT
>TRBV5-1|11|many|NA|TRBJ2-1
CASSKAGEQFF
TGCGCCAGCAGCAAGGCAGGGGAGCAGTTCTTC
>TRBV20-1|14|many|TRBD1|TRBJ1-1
CSASTGGGNTEAFF
TGCAGTGCTTCGACAGGGGGCGGGAACACTGAAGCTTTCTTT
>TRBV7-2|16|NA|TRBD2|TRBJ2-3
CASSALAGGGTDTQYF
TGTGCCAGCAGCGCACTAGCGGGAGGTGGCACAGATACGCAGTATTTT
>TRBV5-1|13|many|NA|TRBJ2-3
CASSPLGLDTQYF
TGCGCCAGCAGCCCCCTGGGACTGGATACGCAGTATTTT
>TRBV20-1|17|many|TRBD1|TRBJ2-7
CSALTGVGTGLSYEQYF
TGCAGTGCCCTCACCGGGGTCGGGACAGGTTTGTCCTACGAGCAGTACTTC
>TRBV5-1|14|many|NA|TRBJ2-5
CASSFGGIQETQYF
TGCGCCAGCAGCTTCGGGGGTATCCAAGAGACCCAGTACTTC
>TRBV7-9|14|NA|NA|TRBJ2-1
CASSNRDSRNEQFF
TGTGCCAGCAGCAACCGGGACTCTCGGAATGAGCAGTTCTTC
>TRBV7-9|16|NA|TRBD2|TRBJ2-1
CASSPPLADTPNEQFF
TGTGCCAGCAGCCCCCCCCTAGCGGACACCCCCAATGAGCAGTTCTTC
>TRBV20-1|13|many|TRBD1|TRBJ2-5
CSARTGGGKTQYF
TGCAGTGCTAGGACAGGGGGCGGAAAGACCCAGTACTTC
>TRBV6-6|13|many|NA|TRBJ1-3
CASLFTTGNTIYF
TGTGCCAGTCTATTTACTACTGGAAACACCATATATTTT